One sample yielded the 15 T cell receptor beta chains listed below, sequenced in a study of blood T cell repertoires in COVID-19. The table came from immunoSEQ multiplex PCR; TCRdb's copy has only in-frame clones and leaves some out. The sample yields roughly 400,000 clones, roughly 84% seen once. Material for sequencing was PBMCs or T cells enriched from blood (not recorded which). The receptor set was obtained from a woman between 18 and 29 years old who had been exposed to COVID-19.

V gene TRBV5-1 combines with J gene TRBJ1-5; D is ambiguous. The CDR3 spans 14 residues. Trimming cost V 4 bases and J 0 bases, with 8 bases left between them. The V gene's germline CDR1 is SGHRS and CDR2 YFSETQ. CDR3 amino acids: CASSVGGSNQPQHF. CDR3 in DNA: TGCGCCAGCAGCGTTGGCGGTAGCAATCAGCCCCAGCATTTT.

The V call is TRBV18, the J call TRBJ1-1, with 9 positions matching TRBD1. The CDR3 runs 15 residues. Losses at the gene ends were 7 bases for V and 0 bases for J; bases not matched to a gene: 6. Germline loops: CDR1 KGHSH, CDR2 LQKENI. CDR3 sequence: CASFRTGAMNTEAFF. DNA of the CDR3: TGTGCCAGCTTCAGGACAGGGGCCATGAACACTGAAGCTTTCTTT.

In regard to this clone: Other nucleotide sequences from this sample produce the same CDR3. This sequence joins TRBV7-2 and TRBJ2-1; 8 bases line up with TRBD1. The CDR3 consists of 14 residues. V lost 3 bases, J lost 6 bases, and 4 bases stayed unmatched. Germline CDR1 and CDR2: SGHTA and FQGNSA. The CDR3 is CASSFLGQGNEQFF. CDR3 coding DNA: TGTGCCAGCAGCTTCCTTGGACAGGGCAATGAGCAGTTCTTC.

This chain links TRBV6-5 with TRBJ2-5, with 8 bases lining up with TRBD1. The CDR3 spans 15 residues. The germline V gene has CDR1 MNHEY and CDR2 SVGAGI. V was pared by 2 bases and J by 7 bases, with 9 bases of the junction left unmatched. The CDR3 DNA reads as TGTGCCAGCAGTTACGAACGGACAGGGAAAGTGACCCAGTACTTC. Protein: CASSYERTGKVTQYF.

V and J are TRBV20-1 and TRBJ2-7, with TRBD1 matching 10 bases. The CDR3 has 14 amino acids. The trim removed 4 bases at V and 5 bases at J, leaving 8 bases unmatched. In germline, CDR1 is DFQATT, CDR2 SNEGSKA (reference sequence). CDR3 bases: TGCAGTGCTAATGAGGGGGACAGGGGCCACGAGCAGTACTTC. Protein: CSANEGDRGHEQYF.

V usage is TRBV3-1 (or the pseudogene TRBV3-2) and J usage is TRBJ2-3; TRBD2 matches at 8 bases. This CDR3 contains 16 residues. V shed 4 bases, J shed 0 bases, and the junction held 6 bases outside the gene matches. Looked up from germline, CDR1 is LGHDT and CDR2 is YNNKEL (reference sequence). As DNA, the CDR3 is TGTGCCAGCAGCCGAGCGGGGGTCATTAGCACAGATACGCAGTATTTT. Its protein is CASSRAGVISTDTQYF.

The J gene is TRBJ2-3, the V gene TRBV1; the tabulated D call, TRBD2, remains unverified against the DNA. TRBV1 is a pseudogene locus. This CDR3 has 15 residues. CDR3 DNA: TGCACCAGCTGGCGGAGCGGGAAAAGCACAGATACGCAGTATTTT. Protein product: CTSWRSGKSTDTQYF.

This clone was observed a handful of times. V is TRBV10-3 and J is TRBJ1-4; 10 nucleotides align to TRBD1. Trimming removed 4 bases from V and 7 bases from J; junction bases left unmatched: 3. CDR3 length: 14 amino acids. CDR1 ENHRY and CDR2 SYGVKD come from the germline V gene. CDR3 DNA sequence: TGTGCCATCAGTGGGGGACAGGGGAGTGAAAAACTGTTTTTT. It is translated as CAISGGQGSEKLFF.

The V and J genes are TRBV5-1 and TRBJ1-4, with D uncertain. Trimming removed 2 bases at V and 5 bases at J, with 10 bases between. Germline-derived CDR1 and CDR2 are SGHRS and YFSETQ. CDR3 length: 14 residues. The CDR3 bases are TGCGCCAGCAGCTTTGGACTGGAAAATGAAAAACTGTTTTTT. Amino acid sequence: CASSFGLENEKLFF. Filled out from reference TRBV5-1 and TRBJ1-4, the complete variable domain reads KAGVTQTPRYLIKTRGQQVTLSCSPISGHRSVSWYQQTPGQGLQFLFEYFSETQRNKGNFPGRFSGRQFSNSRSEMNVSTLELGDSALYLCASSFGLENEKLFFGSGTQLSVL.

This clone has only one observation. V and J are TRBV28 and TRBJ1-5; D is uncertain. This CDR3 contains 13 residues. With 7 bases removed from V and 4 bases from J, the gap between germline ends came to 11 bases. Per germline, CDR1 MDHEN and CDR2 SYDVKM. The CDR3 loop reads CASTPQRNQPQHF. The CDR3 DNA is TGTGCCAGCACCCCGCAGCGTAATCAGCCCCAGCATTTT.

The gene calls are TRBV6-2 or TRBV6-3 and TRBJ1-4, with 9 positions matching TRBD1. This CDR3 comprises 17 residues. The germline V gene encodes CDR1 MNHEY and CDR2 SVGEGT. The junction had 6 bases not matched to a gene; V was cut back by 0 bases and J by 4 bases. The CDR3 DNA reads TGTGCCAGCAGTTACTCGAAACGGACAGGGGTTAATGAAAAACTGTTTTTT. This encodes CASSYSKRTGVNEKLFF.

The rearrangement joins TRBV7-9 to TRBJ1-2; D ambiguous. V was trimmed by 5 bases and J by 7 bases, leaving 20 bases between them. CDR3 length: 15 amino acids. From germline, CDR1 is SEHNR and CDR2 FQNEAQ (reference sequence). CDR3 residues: CASSPFFGVGSGYTF. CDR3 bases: TGTGCCAGCAGCCCCTTTTTCGGGGTTGGGAGTGGCTACACCTTC. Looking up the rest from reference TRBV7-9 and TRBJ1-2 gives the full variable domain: DTGVSQNPRHKITKRGQNVTFRCDPISEHNRLYWYRQTLGQGPEFLTYFQNEAQLEKSRLLSDRFSAERPKGSFSTLEIQRTEQGDSAMYLCASSPFFGVGSGYTFGSGTRLTVV.

DNA of the CDR3: TGTGCCAGCAGCCGGGACAGCCTCCGGGTCTACACCTTC. This codes for CASSRDSLRVYTF. The chain is built from TRBV7-9 and TRBJ1-2; 7 bases line up with TRBD1. This CDR3 is built from 13 residues. V shed 5 bases, J shed 10 bases, and the junction held 10 bases outside the gene matches. Per the germline V gene, CDR1 is SEHNR and CDR2 is FQNEAQ (reference sequence).

The DNA for the CDR3 is TGTGCCAGCAGTGCTCCGGGACAGGGGGCGCGGGTCACCACAGATACGCAGTATTTT. It specifies CASSAPGQGARVTTDTQYF. The V call is TRBV9, the J call TRBJ2-3; 12 bases match TRBD1. The junction had 15 bases not matched to a gene; V was cut back by 5 bases and J by 2 bases. CDR1 and CDR2 from the germline V gene are SGDLS and YYNGEE. The CDR3 is made up of 19 amino acids.

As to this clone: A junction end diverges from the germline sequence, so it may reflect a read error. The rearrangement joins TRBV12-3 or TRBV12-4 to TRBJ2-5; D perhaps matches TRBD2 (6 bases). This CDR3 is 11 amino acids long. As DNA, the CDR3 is TGTGCCAGCAGTTGGGGCGGGGCTGATCACTTC. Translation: CASSWGGADHF.